This T cell receptor (beta chain) emerged from a study of cytomegalovirus exposure and HLA in healthy donors. Whole-study findings and limits: Later work found that TCR association rates differed between HLA loci; DRB1 had the most and HLA-C the fewest.

The CDR3 has 14 residues. Germline-derived CDR1 and CDR2 are MDHEN and SYDVKM. Trimming cost V 3 bases and J 6 bases, with 12 bases left between them. Use of 60 Vbeta and 13 Jbeta primers characterized the PCR. Source study methods: Approximately 80 million unique TCR beta chains, roughly 11 million of them shared, were counted by a later analysis. This table comes from immunoSEQ multiplex PCR, and its TCRdb copy is limited to in-frame clones, with some not included. That table supplies the V and J calls and clone size; D and trimming were determined from the DNA. Of about 100,000 clones in the sample, over 70% are singletons; the top ten hold about 10%. A single count supports this clone. What it binds is unknown. Likely unrecorded immune exposures existed in these nominally healthy donors.

This chain joins TRBV28 and TRBJ1-5; D is uncertain. This clonotype was obtained from a middle-aged man in good health and CMV-seronegative. The sample taken for sequencing was PBMCs. CDR3 protein: CASSFHRGRQPQHF. As DNA, the CDR3 is TGTGCCAGCAGTTTTCATCGCGGGCGTCAGCCCCAGCATTTT.